The rows below give T cell receptor beta chains drawn from one sample of a study of blood T cell repertoires in COVID-19. Only in-frame clones appear in the TCRdb table, and some are missing; sequencing was by immunoSEQ multiplex PCR. The data show some 75,000 clones, approximately 90% seen once. The specimen sequenced was peripheral blood. These receptors all stem from a man in his 60s with acute or convalescent COVID-19. CDR3s include the opening cysteine and the closing phenylalanine or tryptophan. D genes are given only for firm matches. Clone size is not always given. Where it is, it says once, few, many or a class for expanded clones.

clone_size j_call d_call v_call cdr3_aa cdr3_nt
once TRBJ2-1 TRBD2 TRBV5-1 CASSLRAGGPPEQFF TGCGCCAGCAGCTTGAGAGCGGGAGGGCCCCCCGAGCAGTTCTTC
. TRBJ1-3 TRBD1 TRBV6-1 CASSESGTGGTGNTIYF TGTGCCAGCAGTGAAAGCGGGACAGGGGGCACAGGAAACACCATATATTTT
. TRBJ2-5 . TRBV21-1 CASSKTRRQGAMKTQYF TGTGCCAGCAGCAAGACTAGACGCCAGGGGGCGATGAAGACCCAGTACTTC
few TRBJ1-2 TRBD1 TRBV5-1 CASSSGQGSSIIYGYTF TGCGCCAGCAGCTCCGGACAGGGATCGTCTATTATCTATGGCTACACCTTC
. TRBJ2-5 . TRBV27 CASSFSGGGQETQYF TGTGCCAGCAGTTTTTCCGGCGGAGGACAAGAGACCCAGTACTTC
. TRBJ2-7 . TRBV11-2 CASSFSRGSSYEQYF TGTGCCAGCAGCTTTAGCAGAGGGAGTTCCTACGAGCAGTACTTC
. TRBJ2-3 TRBD2 TRBV7-3 CASSLARGGFTDTQYF TGTGCCAGCAGCTTAGCTCGCGGGGGGTTCACAGATACGCAGTATTTT
. TRBJ2-1 TRBD1 TRBV24-1 CATSDLGQGANNEQFF TGTGCCACCAGTGACCTGGGACAGGGGGCGAACAATGAGCAGTTCTTC
. TRBJ2-7 TRBD1 TRBV13 CASSWTGGIYEQYF TGTGCCAGCAGCTGGACAGGGGGAATCTACGAGCAGTACTTC
. TRBJ2-7 . TRBV6-5 CASSYSPTENYEQYF TGTGCCAGCAGTTACTCTCCCACCGAGAACTACGAGCAGTACTTC
. TRBJ2-2 TRBD1 TRBV5-6 CASSSDRAVATGELFF TGTGCCAGCAGCTCGGACAGGGCGGTCGCCACCGGGGAGCTGTTTTTT
. TRBJ1-2 TRBD1 TRBV5-1 CASSLGRGPGYTF TGCGCCAGCAGCTTGGGCAGGGGGCCTGGCTACACCTTC
. TRBJ1-3 TRBD1 TRBV29-1 CSVEYGRQGNGVSGNTIYF TGCAGCGTTGAATATGGTAGACAGGGGAACGGCGTCTCTGGAAACACCATATATTTT
. TRBJ2-1 TRBD1 TRBV12-3/TRBV12-4 CASSPTGGLEQFF TGTGCCAGCAGTCCTACAGGGGGCCTTGAGCAGTTCTTC
few TRBJ1-1 . TRBV10-3 CAISESGSRGFNTEAFF TGTGCCATCAGTGAGTCGGGTAGTAGGGGGTTTAACACTGAAGCTTTCTTT
. TRBJ1-4 TRBD1 TRBV5-1 CASSLEGAPNEKLFF TGCGCCAGCAGCTTGGAGGGGGCCCCTAATGAAAAACTGTTTTTT
. TRBJ2-5 . TRBV2 CASSELVPLGGETQYF TGTGCCAGCAGTGAACTCGTACCATTGGGGGGAGAGACCCAGTACTTC
. TRBJ2-7 . TRBV2 CASNTRYEQYF TGTGCCAGCAACACCAGGTACGAGCAGTACTTC
once TRBJ2-7 TRBD1 TRBV9 CASSVRDSTYEQYF TGTGCCAGCAGCGTACGGGACAGTACCTACGAGCAGTACTTC
. TRBJ1-5 . TRBV7-3 CASSLIGGQPQHF TGTGCCAGCAGCTTAATCGGGGGTCAGCCCCAGCATTTT
once TRBJ2-7 TRBD1 TRBV29-1 CSVDRGHEQYF TGCAGCGTGGACAGGGGCCACGAGCAGTACTTC
. TRBJ2-7 TRBD1 TRBV5-6 CASSFGTGDEQYF TGTGCCAGCAGCTTCGGGACAGGGGACGAGCAGTACTTC
. TRBJ1-5 TRBD1 TRBV28 CASSPTLGQGESQPQHF TGTGCCAGCAGTCCCACCCTCGGACAGGGGGAGAGTCAGCCCCAGCATTTT
few TRBJ1-3 . TRBV5-6 CASSHRRISGNTIYF TGTGCCAGCAGCCATAGGCGGATCTCTGGAAACACCATATATTTT
. TRBJ2-3 TRBD2 TRBV5-4 CASSLEGVRGGPDTQYF TGTGCCAGCAGCTTGGAGGGAGTGCGGGGGGGCCCAGATACGCAGTATTTT
. TRBJ2-3 TRBD2 TRBV11-3 CASSPEAGDTDTQYF TGTGCCAGCAGCCCAGAAGCGGGAGACACAGATACGCAGTATTTT
. TRBJ2-2 TRBD1 TRBV29-1 CSVPGTGFSGELFF TGCAGCGTTCCCGGGACAGGGTTTTCCGGGGAGCTGTTTTTT
. TRBJ2-3 . TRBV7-9 CASSPSGYPTDTQYF TGTGCCAGCAGCCCTAGTGGGTATCCCACAGATACGCAGTATTTT
. TRBJ2-2 . TRBV30 CAWRVRGVNGGELFF TGTGCCTGGAGGGTCAGGGGGGTGAATGGCGGGGAGCTGTTTTTT
. TRBJ2-3 . TRBV5-1 CASSLGTVSTDTQYF TGCGCCAGCAGCTTGGGGACAGTTAGCACAGATACGCAGTATTTT
. TRBJ1-1 . TRBV5-6 CASSGTRNTEAFF TGTGCCAGCAGCGGGACACGGAACACTGAAGCTTTCTTT
. TRBJ2-7 . TRBV10-2 CASSDSSTRAYEQYF TGCGCCAGCAGTGATTCATCTACCCGGGCCTACGAGCAGTACTTC
. TRBJ2-2 TRBD1 TRBV11-2 CAIRTPLGGLGGELFF TGTGCCATACGCACCCCCCTAGGGGGCTTAGGCGGGGAGCTGTTTTTT
. TRBJ1-1 . TRBV6-5 CASSKQDENTEAFF TGTGCCAGCAGCAAACAGGACGAGAACACTGAAGCTTTCTTT
. TRBJ2-1 TRBD2 TRBV15 CATSRWSLAGANEQFF TGTGCCACCAGCAGGTGGTCACTAGCGGGAGCAAATGAGCAGTTCTTC
. TRBJ2-7 TRBD2 TRBV6-5 CASIPGGSSYEQYF TGTGCCAGCATTCCGGGCGGGAGCTCCTACGAGCAGTACTTC
. TRBJ1-1 TRBD1 TRBV13 CASSQLGTGGAEAFF TGTGCCAGCAGCCAACTCGGGACAGGGGGCGCTGAAGCTTTCTTT
. TRBJ1-1 . TRBV12-3/TRBV12-4 CASSLNRNTEAFF TGTGCCAGCAGTTTAAATCGGAACACTGAAGCTTTCTTT
. TRBJ2-3 . TRBV24-1 CATTDTFTDTQYF TGTGCCACCACAGACACCTTCACAGATACGCAGTATTTT
. TRBJ1-3 TRBD1 TRBV27 CASSFSTSGTGGFRNTIYF TGTGCCAGCAGTTTTAGCACTTCCGGGACAGGGGGTTTTAGGAACACCATATATTTT
. TRBJ2-1 TRBD1 TRBV11-3 CASSSTGDEQFF TGTGCCAGCAGCTCGACAGGGGATGAGCAGTTCTTC
. TRBJ2-6 TRBD1 TRBV9 CASSGTGSGANVLTF TGTGCCAGCAGCGGGACAGGCTCTGGGGCCAACGTCCTGACTTTC
. TRBJ2-1 TRBD2 TRBV7-8 CASSSPRVPTSPNNEQFF TGTGCCAGCAGCTCCCCGAGGGTCCCGACTAGCCCGAACAATGAGCAGTTCTTC
. TRBJ2-1 . TRBV7-9 CASSSQPYNEQFF TGTGCCAGCAGCTCACAACCATACAATGAGCAGTTCTTC
once TRBJ2-1 . TRBV11-2 CASSLVGRNNEQFF TGTGCCAGCAGCTTAGTGGGGAGGAACAATGAGCAGTTCTTC
. TRBJ2-1 . TRBV30 CAWSRGSTYNEQFF TGTGCCTGGAGTAGGGGGTCTACCTACAATGAGCAGTTCTTC
. TRBJ1-5 TRBD1 TRBV30 CAWSQQTGWNQPQHF TGTGCCTGGAGTCAACAGACAGGGTGGAATCAGCCCCAGCATTTT
. TRBJ2-1 . TRBV10-3 CATSSGPNNEQFF TGTGCCACCTCCAGCGGGCCAAACAATGAGCAGTTCTTC
. TRBJ2-7 TRBD2 TRBV11-3 CASSTSGTYEQYF TGTGCCAGCAGCACTAGCGGGACCTACGAGCAGTACTTC
. TRBJ2-3 . TRBV5-4 CASSSGTSTDTQYF TGTGCCAGCAGCTCTGGTACTAGCACAGATACGCAGTATTTT
. TRBJ1-5 . TRBV2 CASSETGNQPQHF TGTGCCAGCAGTGAGACAGGAAATCAGCCCCAGCATTTT
. TRBJ1-1 TRBD1 TRBV9 CASSVGQGEAFF TGTGCCAGCAGCGTCGGACAGGGGGAAGCTTTCTTT
. TRBJ2-7 . TRBV29-1 CSIDAKGVVGEQYF TGCAGCATTGACGCCAAGGGGGTAGTAGGAGAGCAGTACTTC
. TRBJ2-2 . TRBV6-1 CASSEIEGYTGELFF TGTGCCAGCAGTGAAATTGAGGGCTACACCGGGGAGCTGTTTTTT
. TRBJ1-4 TRBD1 TRBV7-9 CASSWLTGGPNEKLFF TGTGCCAGCAGCTGGCTAACAGGGGGACCTAATGAAAAACTGTTTTTT
. TRBJ1-6 . TRBV7-2 CASSLATGVYNSPLHF TGTGCCAGCAGCTTAGCGACGGGGGTTTACAATTCACCCCTCCACTTT
. TRBJ1-1 . TRBV5-6 CASSFDDRGMAFF TGTGCCAGCAGCTTCGATGATCGGGGGATGGCTTTCTTT
. TRBJ2-5 TRBD1 TRBV6-5 CASSYRQGARETQYF TGTGCCAGCAGTTACCGGCAGGGGGCACGAGAGACCCAGTACTTC